A selection of T cell receptor beta chains follows, all from one sample in a study of CD8 T cells in Susac syndrome. MiXCR, applied by TCRdb to the immunoSEQ multiplex PCR reads, yields one record per CDR3 protein. Of 150,000 to 200,000 distinct CDR3 sequences in the sample, around 96% were seen once. Sequencing input: CD4+ T cells from PBMCs. These receptors were collected from a human donor in good health. CDR3s include the opening cysteine and the closing phenylalanine or tryptophan. A D gene is named only where the DNA matches it firmly. Clone size is not always given. Where it is, it says once, few, many or a class for expanded clones.

clone size: -; J gene: TRBJ2-7; V gene: TRBV30; D gene: -; CDR3 protein: CAWSISDEQYF; CDR3 DNA: TGTGCCTGGAGTATCTCCGACGAGCAGTACTTC
clone size: -; J gene: TRBJ2-1; V gene: TRBV7-9; D gene: -; CDR3 protein: CASSQANEQFF; CDR3 DNA: TGTGCCAGCAGCCAAGCCAATGAGCAGTTCTTC
clone size: once; J gene: TRBJ1-2; V gene: TRBV30; D gene: -; CDR3 protein: CAGRMDYGYTF; CDR3 DNA: TGTGCCGGGAGGATGGACTATGGCTACACCTTC
clone size: -; J gene: TRBJ2-7; V gene: TRBV6-2/TRBV6-3; D gene: -; CDR3 protein: CASSTLDRSYEQYF; CDR3 DNA: TGTGCCAGCAGCACCCTCGACAGATCCTACGAGCAGTACTTC
clone size: -; J gene: TRBJ2-2; V gene: TRBV3-1; D gene: -; CDR3 protein: CASSQDRNTGELFF; CDR3 DNA: TGTGCCAGCAGCCAAGACCGGAACACCGGGGAGCTGTTTTTT
clone size: -; J gene: TRBJ2-3; V gene: TRBV24-1; D gene: TRBD2; CDR3 protein: CATSDPSPGGQDTQYF; CDR3 DNA: TGTGCCACCAGTGATCCCTCCCCGGGGGGGCAAGATACGCAGTATTTT
clone size: -; J gene: TRBJ2-1; V gene: TRBV15; D gene: -; CDR3 protein: CATSGYNEQFF; CDR3 DNA: TGTGCCACCAGCGGTTACAATGAGCAGTTCTTC
clone size: -; J gene: TRBJ2-1; V gene: TRBV6-1; D gene: -; CDR3 protein: CASISNEQFF; CDR3 DNA: TGTGCCAGCATATCCAATGAGCAGTTCTTC
clone size: -; J gene: TRBJ2-3; V gene: TRBV15; D gene: -; CDR3 protein: CATAAATRTDTQYF; CDR3 DNA: TGTGCCACCGCGGCGGCTACTCGCACAGATACGCAGTATTTT
clone size: few; J gene: TRBJ1-1; V gene: TRBV5-1; D gene: -; CDR3 protein: CASSTTAGNTEAFF; CDR3 DNA: TGCGCCAGCAGTACGACGGCGGGGAACACTGAAGCTTTCTTT
clone size: -; J gene: TRBJ2-7; V gene: TRBV20-1; D gene: -; CDR3 protein: CSASGGQSYEQYF; CDR3 DNA: TGCAGTGCTAGCGGGGGCCAGTCCTACGAGCAGTACTTC
clone size: -; J gene: TRBJ2-6; V gene: TRBV2; D gene: -; CDR3 protein: CASSEAHEYSGANVLTF; CDR3 DNA: TGTGCCAGCAGTGAAGCGCACGAGTACTCGGGGGCCAACGTCCTGACTTTC
clone size: -; J gene: TRBJ2-3; V gene: TRBV4-2; D gene: TRBD2; CDR3 protein: CASSQDFGGGTDTQYF; CDR3 DNA: TGTGCCAGCAGCCAAGACTTTGGGGGGGGCACAGATACGCAGTATTTT
clone size: -; J gene: TRBJ2-6; V gene: TRBV7-3; D gene: -; CDR3 protein: CASSLYTSSGANVLTF; CDR3 DNA: TGTGCCAGCAGCCTCTATACATCGAGTGGGGCCAACGTCCTGACTTTC
clone size: -; J gene: TRBJ2-5; V gene: TRBV2; D gene: TRBD1; CDR3 protein: CAARQGAETQYF; CDR3 DNA: TGTGCCGCAAGACAGGGGGCAGAGACCCAGTACTTC
clone size: once; J gene: TRBJ1-1; V gene: TRBV19; D gene: -; CDR3 protein: CASGSGEAFF; CDR3 DNA: TGTGCCAGTGGTTCAGGTGAAGCTTTCTTT
clone size: -; J gene: TRBJ1-4; V gene: TRBV15; D gene: -; CDR3 protein: CAVCELGRANEKLFF; CDR3 DNA: TGTGCCGTCTGCGAGCTAGGGAGGGCGAATGAAAAACTGTTTTTT
clone size: -; J gene: TRBJ2-7; V gene: TRBV4-1; D gene: -; CDR3 protein: CASSHYGREQYF; CDR3 DNA: TGCGCCAGCAGCCATTACGGGAGAGAGCAGTACTTC
clone size: -; J gene: TRBJ2-2; V gene: TRBV10-3; D gene: -; CDR3 protein: CAISGSTGELFF; CDR3 DNA: TGTGCCATCAGTGGAAGCACCGGGGAGCTGTTTTTT
clone size: -; J gene: TRBJ2-7; V gene: TRBV5-4; D gene: TRBD1; CDR3 protein: CASSSGGQGTYEQYF; CDR3 DNA: TGTGCCAGCAGCTCGGGGGGACAGGGAACCTACGAGCAGTACTTC
clone size: few; J gene: TRBJ1-6; V gene: TRBV12-3/TRBV12-4; D gene: TRBD1; CDR3 protein: CASSLGQGGNSPLHF; CDR3 DNA: TGTGCCAGCAGTTTGGGACAGGGAGGGAATTCACCCCTCCACTTT
clone size: -; J gene: TRBJ2-7; V gene: TRBV28; D gene: TRBD1; CDR3 protein: CASITTGGNPYEQYF; CDR3 DNA: TGTGCCAGCATTACCACAGGGGGCAACCCCTACGAGCAGTACTTC